This T cell receptor beta chain was retrieved from a study of early T cells in non-severe SARS-CoV-2 infection. On the study more broadly: The study sequenced bulk RNA from unsorted whole blood, with chains unpaired.

Each cDNA molecule carried a unique molecular identifier. One entry per CDR3 protein results from TCRdb running MiXCR on the 5' RACE reads. Of around 100,000 distinct CDR3 sequences listed, under 15% are singletons. Trimming removed 4 bases from V and 2 bases from J; junction bases left unmatched: 3. The CDR3 has 14 residues. Germline values: CDR1 SEHNR, CDR2 FQNEAQ (reference sequence). As concerns this clonotype: Its antigen is unidentified.

The study's findings and limits: Database matching using VDJdb favored anti-spike CD8 responses, with private and CD4 specificities left missing.

The sequence came from an adult who was a healthcare worker with PCR-confirmed SARS-CoV-2 infection or an uninfected control (not recorded which). The genes are TRBV7-9 and TRBJ2-5, with 8 nucleotides matching TRBD1. The specimen was whole blood. The CDR3 DNA reads as TGTGCCAGCAGCTCGACAGGGGAACAAGAGACCCAGTACTTC. Its protein is CASSSTGEQETQYF.